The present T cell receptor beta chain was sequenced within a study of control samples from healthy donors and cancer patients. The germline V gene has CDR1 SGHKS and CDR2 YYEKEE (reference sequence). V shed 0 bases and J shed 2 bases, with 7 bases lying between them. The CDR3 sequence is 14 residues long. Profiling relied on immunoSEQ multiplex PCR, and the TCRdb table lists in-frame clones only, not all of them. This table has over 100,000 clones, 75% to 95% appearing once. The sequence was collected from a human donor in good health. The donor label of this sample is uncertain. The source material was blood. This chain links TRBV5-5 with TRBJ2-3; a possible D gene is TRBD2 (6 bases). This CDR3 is CASSLGGDTDTQYF. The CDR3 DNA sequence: TGTGCCAGCAGCTTGGGCGGGGACACAGATACGCAGTATTTT.